This T cell receptor beta chain is from a study of prognosis after radiotherapy for stage I lung cancer. It was by two-round multiplex PCR that TCR beta CDR3 was amplified from genomic DNA. Primers (each specific to one TRBV or TRBJ gene) were used in first-round PCR. Using its own MiXCR run on the multiplex PCR reads, TCRdb lists one record per CDR3 protein. The sample includes some 28,000 distinct CDR3 sequences, around 30% of them seen just once. This TCR was sampled from a donor aged 50 or older with non-small cell lung cancer. Material: PBMCs, obtained before or after stereotactic body radiation therapy (not recorded which).

The CDR3 DNA reads TGTGCCAGCAGCCATCGGACAGCGTACAATGAGCAGTTCTTC. The encoded protein is CASSHRTAYNEQFF. The chain joins TRBV7-9 to TRBJ2-1; maybe TRBD1 (6 bases). CDR1 is SEHNR, CDR2 FQNEAQ, per germline (reference sequence). Between the trimmed V and J ends, which lost 5 bases and 4 bases, there was a span of 12 bases. This CDR3 is 14 amino acids long.